The 27 T cell receptor beta chains reported below all come from one sample, sequenced in a study of blood T cell repertoires in COVID-19. Assay: immunoSEQ multiplex PCR; the TCRdb copy retains only in-frame clones and omits some. The table records fewer than 250,000 clones, around 83% of them present only once. Sequencing was done on a sample of PBMCs or T cells enriched from blood (not recorded which). These receptors were collected from a woman between 35 and 50 years old who had recovered from COVID-19.

This chain uses TRBV30 with TRBJ2-1; a possible D gene is TRBD2 (5 bases). Trimming shortened V by 5 bases and J by 0 bases, and 11 bases separated the two germline ends. Germline CDR1 GTSNPN, CDR2 SVGIG (reference sequence). The CDR3 consists of 14 residues. The CDR3 region is CAWEGGSSYNEQFF. Here the CDR3 DNA reads TGTGCCTGGGAGGGCGGAAGCTCCTACAATGAGCAGTTCTTC.

J is TRBJ2-1 and V is TRBV28, with 10 bases lining up with TRBD2. This CDR3 is built from 15 residues. J lost 9 bases, V lost 6 bases, and 11 bases had no gene match. Germline V lookup: CDR1 MDHEN, CDR2 SYDVKM. The CDR3 DNA reads TGTGCCAGCAGGCCCCGACGAGCGGGAGGGGTTGAGCAGTTCTTC. Residues: CASRPRRAGGVEQFF.

The chain couples TRBV9 to TRBJ2-2, with 7 bases matching TRBD1. The CDR3 is made up of 14 amino acids. Germline CDR1 SGDLS, CDR2 YYNGEE. Unmatched junction bases numbered 4, after V lost 2 bases and J lost 6 bases. The CDR3 spells CASSVGQPAGELFF. The CDR3 bases are TGTGCCAGCAGCGTGGGACAGCCGGCCGGGGAGCTGTTTTTT.

The V and J genes are TRBV19 and TRBJ1-5; D is perhaps TRBD1 (5 bases). CDR3 length: 14 residues. The V and J ends lost 6 bases and 6 bases respectively, with 15 bases between them. Germline V CDR1 and CDR2: LNHDA, SQIVND (reference sequence). The CDR3 coding sequence is TGTGCCAGTAGCATGGCGGGGGGAGGTCAGCCCCAGCATTTT. The encoded protein is CASSMAGGGQPQHF.

The chain carries TRBV9 and TRBJ1-6, with D perhaps matching TRBD1 (6 bases). Germline assignment: CDR1 SGDLS and CDR2 YYNGEE. This CDR3 is built from 14 residues. Between the trimmed V and J ends, which lost 4 bases and 15 bases, there was a span of 20 bases. CDR3 in amino acids: CASSLRQEPWNLHF. The CDR3 DNA follows: TGTGCCAGCAGCCTACGACAGGAACCCTGGAACCTCCACTTT.

This clone was seen more than once but under ten times. The genes are TRBV6-4 and TRBJ2-2; TRBD1 agrees at 7 bases. V lost 2 bases and J lost 3; bases outside the gene matches: 0. Germline values: CDR1 MRHNA, CDR2 SNTAGT. This CDR3 region has 14 residues. As DNA, the CDR3 is TGTGCCAGCAGTGACGGGACAGACACCGGGGAGCTGTTTTTT. This sequence encodes CASSDGTDTGELFF.

This chain links TRBV5-1 with TRBJ2-1, with TRBD2 matching 11 bases. Germline V gives CDR1 SGHRS, CDR2 YFSETQ. After removal of 4 bases from V and 7 bases from J, the junction contained 4 bases not matched to a gene. The CDR3 runs to 14 residues. CDR3: CASSIRLAGNEQFF. The CDR3 DNA reads TGCGCCAGCAGCATCCGACTAGCGGGGAATGAGCAGTTCTTC.

The chain recombines TRBV30 with TRBJ1-2, with 8 bases aligning to TRBD1. The CDR3 runs 16 residues. Germline V gene lookup returns CDR1 GTSNPN and CDR2 SVGIG (reference sequence). The V gene end was trimmed by 0 bases and the J gene end by 4 bases; junction bases not matched to a gene: 10. Here the CDR3 reads CAWSVLPDRGGYGYTF. As DNA, the CDR3 is TGTGCCTGGAGTGTACTACCTGACAGGGGCGGCTATGGCTACACCTTC.

The V and J genes are TRBV6-5 and TRBJ2-2; 9 bases match TRBD1. The CDR3 loop spans 15 amino acids. CDR1 MNHEY and CDR2 SVGAGI come from the germline V gene. After removal of 5 bases from V and 5 bases from J, the junction contained 6 bases not matched to a gene. Here the CDR3 DNA reads TGTGCCAGCAGTCTGGGACAGGGTCGGACCGGGGAGCTGTTTTTT. Its protein is CASSLGQGRTGELFF.

This clone was seen a handful of times. The genes are TRBV5-1 and TRBJ2-1; 8 nucleotides align to TRBD1. There are 15 residues in the CDR3. J gave up 4 bases and V 4 bases, and 7 bases lay outside the gene matches. Germline CDR1 SGHRS, CDR2 YFSETQ. The CDR3 protein is CASSPDRDGYNEQFF. The CDR3 coding sequence is TGCGCCAGCAGCCCGGACAGGGATGGGTACAATGAGCAGTTCTTC.

This clone appeared once. V usage is TRBV25-1 and J usage is TRBJ1-4; 12 bases match TRBD1. The ends lost 5 bases at V and 8 bases at J; junction bases unmatched: 6. The germline V gene has CDR1 MGHDK and CDR2 SYGVNS. The CDR3 runs 15 residues. CDR3 loop: CASSPPGQGAEKLFF. The CDR3 coding sequence is TGTGCCAGCAGTCCTCCGGGACAGGGGGCGGAAAAACTGTTTTTT. Combining the CDR3 with reference TRBV25-1 and TRBJ1-4 gives the whole variable domain EADIYQTPRYLVIGTGKKITLECSQTMGHDKMYWYQQDPGMELHLIHYSYGVNSTEKGDLSSESTVSRIRTEHFPLTLESARPSHTSQYLCASSPPGQGAEKLFFGSGTQLSVL.

In this sample, this clone turned up once. This chain links TRBV3-1 (or the pseudogene TRBV3-2) with TRBJ1-1; D might be TRBD1 (5 bases). Per the germline V gene, CDR1 is LGHDT and CDR2 is YNNKEL (reference sequence). This CDR3 has 13 residues. The ends were cut back, 1 base at V and 11 bases at J, with 14 bases in the middle. The CDR3 DNA is TGTGCCAGCAGCCAAGCGATGGGGCTGTGGGCTTTCTTT. Translation: CASSQAMGLWAFF.

The gene calls are TRBV5-1 and TRBJ2-7; maybe TRBD2 (6 bases). This CDR3 spans 14 amino acids. Per the germline V gene, CDR1 is SGHRS and CDR2 is YFSETQ. With 0 bases removed from V and 4 bases from J, the gap between germline ends came to 11 bases. The CDR3 reads CASSLAPGAYEQYV. The CDR3, as DNA: TGCGCCAGCAGCTTGGCCCCGGGAGCTTACGAGCAGTACGTC.

This rearrangement joins TRBV6-1 to TRBJ2-5, with TRBD2 identical over 7 bases. Trimming at V came to 2 bases and at J to 4 bases, leaving 10 bases not matched to a gene. Germline CDR1 is MNHNS and CDR2 is SASEGT. This CDR3 comprises 16 residues. The CDR3 coding sequence is TGTGCCAGCAGTGAAACGGGCGGGAGTGGGGGAGAGACCCAGTACTTC. Protein product: CASSETGGSGGETQYF.

This clone was detected only once. The chain couples TRBV7-9 to TRBJ1-1, with D maybe TRBD1 (6 bases). V dropped 0 bases and J dropped 1 base, with 12 bases sitting between them. CDR3 length: 16 amino acids. The V gene's germline CDR1 is SEHNR and CDR2 FQNEAQ (reference sequence). For the CDR3, the DNA is TGTGCCAGCAGCTTAGCTCGGGGGGGCTGGAACACTGAAGCTTTCTTT. Its translation is CASSLARGGWNTEAFF.

CDR3 DNA sequence: TGTGCCAGCAGTCCCCTAGCGGGAGGGCGGAGTGAGCAGTTCTTC. Its protein product is CASSPLAGGRSEQFF. The chain has TRBV28 and TRBJ2-1, with 12 bases fitting TRBD2. CDR3 length: 15 residues. J lost 9 bases, V lost 5 bases, and 8 bases had no gene match. Germline CDR1 and CDR2: MDHEN and SYDVKM.

The CDR3 loop is CASSPDGGTDTQYF. CDR3 DNA sequence: TGTGCCAGCTCCCCCGACGGAGGCACAGATACGCAGTATTTT. V gene TRBV18 combines with J gene TRBJ2-3; the D is unclear. Trimming cost V 6 bases and J 1 base, with 11 bases left between them. The CDR3 length is 14 residues. Germline-derived CDR1 and CDR2 are KGHSH and LQKENI.

This chain joins TRBV5-1 and TRBJ2-1; 9 nucleotides align to TRBD2. V lost 3 bases and J lost 0; bases outside the gene matches: 4. The CDR3 is 16 amino acids. Germline V gene sequence: CDR1 SGHRS, CDR2 YFSETQ. CDR3 nucleotide sequence: TGCGCCAGCAGCTGGGGACTAGCCGTCTCCTACAATGAGCAGTTCTTC. Translating it yields CASSWGLAVSYNEQFF. The variable domain in full, completed from reference TRBV5-1 and TRBJ2-1, reads KAGVTQTPRYLIKTRGQQVTLSCSPISGHRSVSWYQQTPGQGLQFLFEYFSETQRNKGNFPGRFSGRQFSNSRSEMNVSTLELGDSALYLCASSWGLAVSYNEQFFGPGTRLTVL.

The CDR3 is CASSLFSKSTGELFF. The CDR3 nucleotides are TGTGCCAGCAGCTTATTTAGTAAATCCACCGGGGAGCTGTTTTTT. The V and J genes are TRBV11-3 and TRBJ2-2; D call uncertain. Germline V CDR1 and CDR2: SGHNT, YENEEA. The CDR3 sequence is 15 residues long. V lost 2 bases to trimming and J lost 4 bases, with 11 bases between them.

This sequence joins TRBV29-1 and TRBJ1-5; 7 bases fit TRBD1. Germline V gene sequence: CDR1 SQVTM, CDR2 ANQGSEA. After removal of 5 bases from V and 1 base from J, the junction contained 2 bases not matched to a gene. CDR3 size: 13 residues. In DNA form, the CDR3 reads TGCAGCGTTTCGACAGGGAGCAATCAGCCCCAGCATTTT. Protein sequence: CSVSTGSNQPQHF.

This sequence joins TRBV25-1 and TRBJ1-2; 7 nucleotides match TRBD1. The CDR3 extends over 13 amino acids. Germline CDR1 MGHDK, CDR2 SYGVNS. V lost 4 bases to trimming and J lost 4 bases; unmatched junction nucleotides: 3. CDR3 residues: CASSGGTAYGYTF. As DNA, the CDR3 is TGTGCCAGCAGTGGGGGGACAGCCTATGGCTACACCTTC.

This sequence joins TRBV11-3 and TRBJ2-2; D gene uncertain. The CDR3 has 12 residues. Trimming removed 6 bases at V and 6 bases at J, with 8 bases between. Germline V CDR1 and CDR2: SGHNT, YENEEA. The CDR3 region has the DNA TGTGCCAGCAGGCCCAACTCCGGGGAGCTGTTTTTT. It specifies CASRPNSGELFF.

The rearrangement uses TRBV4-1 and TRBJ1-4; no clear D gene. The CDR3 consists of 16 residues. The germline V and J ends were trimmed by 0 bases and 3 bases, with 11 bases remaining between them. CDR1 and CDR2 (germline): MGHRA, YSYEKL. In DNA, the CDR3 is TGCGCCAGCAGCCAAGAGACCGGGCGGGCTAATGAAAAACTGTTTTTT. Translated: CASSQETGRANEKLFF.

The chain has TRBV7-9 and TRBJ2-1; 7 bases fit TRBD2. The length of the CDR3 is 14 residues. Germline lookup yields CDR1 SEHNR and CDR2 FQNEAQ (reference sequence). Losses at the gene ends were 5 bases for V and 7 bases for J; bases not matched to a gene: 8. In DNA form, the CDR3 reads TGTGCCAGCAGCCCCGTGGGGAGGGTAAATGAGCAGTTCTTC. It codes for CASSPVGRVNEQFF.

This chain uses TRBV5-1 with TRBJ1-1; D is possibly TRBD1 (5 bases). CDR1 is SGHRS and CDR2 is YFSETQ in the germline V gene. Trimming shortened V by 0 bases and J by 4 bases, and 13 bases separated the two germline ends. The CDR3 totals 15 residues. CDR3 DNA sequence: TGCGCCAGCAGCTTGGGGACCGGACAAATCACTGAAGCTTTCTTT. It is translated as CASSLGTGQITEAFF.

The chain couples TRBV27 to TRBJ1-5; 10 positions agree with TRBD1. The CDR3 runs to 15 residues. V lost 5 bases, J lost 6 bases, and 7 bases stayed unmatched. The germline V gene has CDR1 MNHEY and CDR2 SMNVEV (reference sequence). The CDR3 nucleotides are TGTGCCAGCAGTCCCGGGACAGGGGCAAGTCAGCCCCAGCATTTT. Residues: CASSPGTGASQPQHF.

The rearrangement links TRBV9 to TRBJ2-6, with TRBD1 as a possible D gene (6 bases). In germline, CDR1 is SGDLS, CDR2 YYNGEE. Deletions cut 3 bases from V and 4 bases from J, with 11 bases between. The CDR3 is 15 amino acids. DNA for the CDR3: TGTGCCAGCAGCGAGACAGGTTCCGGGGCCAACGTCCTGACTTTC. Its protein product is CASSETGSGANVLTF.